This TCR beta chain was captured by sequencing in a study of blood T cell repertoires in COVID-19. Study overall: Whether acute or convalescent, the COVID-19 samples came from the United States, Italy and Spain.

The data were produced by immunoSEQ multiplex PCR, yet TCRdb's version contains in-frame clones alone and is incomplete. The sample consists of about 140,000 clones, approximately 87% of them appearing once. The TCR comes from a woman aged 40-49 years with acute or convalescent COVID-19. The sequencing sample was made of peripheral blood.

The CDR3 reads CASSGPGQGPTGELFF. The CDR3 nucleotides are TGTGCCAGCAGTGGTCCGGGACAGGGGCCGACCGGGGAGCTGTTTTTT. The chain employs TRBV6-1 and TRBJ2-2, with 10 bases fitting TRBD1. The CDR3 covers 16 residues. Germline V gene sequence: CDR1 MNHNS, CDR2 SASEGT. Unmatched junction bases numbered 7, after V lost 4 bases and J lost 5 bases.